Following are 30 T cell receptor beta chains from one sample sequenced in a study of CD8 T cells in ankylosing spondylitis. In TCRdb, the 5' RACE reads were re-called with MiXCR into one record per CDR3 protein. Seen here are more than 60,000 distinct CDR3 sequences, 5.3% observed once, and the top ten hold over 2%. Source material: blood, either unsorted or a sorted T cell fraction (not recorded which). Source of these receptors: a male donor with ankylosing spondylitis or in good health (not recorded which).

This clonotype is medium-sized (0.01 to 0.1%) by share. The rearrangement uses TRBV29-1 and TRBJ1-1; unclear D gene. The V gene's germline CDR1 is SQVTM and CDR2 ANQGSEA. V lost 7 bases and J lost 0, with 12 bases in between. This CDR3 has 13 residues. CDR3 sequence reads: CSAGRELNTEAFF. For the CDR3, the DNA is TGCAGCGCCGGTAGGGAGTTGAACACTGAAGCTTTCTTT.

This clonotype is medium-sized (0.01 to 0.1%). The rearrangement uses TRBV2 and TRBJ2-6; D is unclear. The CDR3 has 19 amino acids. Between the trimmed V and J ends, which lost 4 bases and 1 base, there was a span of 20 bases. Germline V CDR1 and CDR2: SNHLY, FYNNEI. CDR3 protein: CASSVVGLDPRSGANVLTF. CDR3 DNA sequence: TGTGCCAGCAGTGTAGTGGGGTTGGACCCCCGGTCTGGGGCCAACGTCCTGACTTTC.

This clonotype has at least ten counts. The chain uses TRBV12-3 or TRBV12-4 and TRBJ2-1; 8 bases match TRBD2. The CDR3 spans 14 residues. V lost 8 bases to trimming and J lost 7 bases; unmatched junction nucleotides: 10. Here the CDR3 reads CASWWEGTSNEQFF. CDR3 sequence (DNA): TGTGCCAGCTGGTGGGAAGGGACTAGTAATGAGCAGTTCTTC.

This clonotype was seen many times. This chain connects TRBV30 to TRBJ2-2; D is unclear. The CDR3 totals 14 residues. CDR1 and CDR2 from the germline V gene are GTSNPN and SVGIG (reference sequence). Trimming removed 4 bases at V and 7 bases at J, with 16 bases between. This chain's CDR3 is CAWIHGPSIGELFF. CDR3 bases: TGTGCCTGGATACACGGGCCCTCTATCGGGGAGCTGTTTTTT.

A note on this clonotype: The junction does not match germline at one end; this may be a read error. This CDR3 reads CASRARAGASTGTQYF. CDR3 nucleotide sequence: TGTGCCAGTCGTGCACGGGCCGGCGCGTCCACAGGTACGCAGTATTTT. V usage is TRBV19 and J usage is TRBJ2-3; the D gene is possibly TRBD1 (5 bases). Germline assignment: CDR1 LNHDA and CDR2 SQIVND (reference sequence). There are 16 residues in the CDR3.

This clonotype was seen at least ten times. The J gene is TRBJ1-4, the V gene TRBV20-1; D is possibly TRBD1 (6 bases). The germline V and J ends were trimmed by 6 bases and 8 bases, with 16 bases remaining between them. The CDR3 loop spans 13 amino acids. In germline, CDR1 is DFQATT, CDR2 SNEGSKA (reference sequence). CDR3 loop: CSAQTGLSEKLFF. The CDR3 DNA reads TGCAGTGCACAGACAGGTCTATCCGAAAAACTGTTTTTT.

This clonotype was seen repeatedly, ten times or more. J is TRBJ2-3 and V is TRBV6-1; 9 positions agree with TRBD1. Losses at the gene ends were 7 bases for V and 3 bases for J; bases not matched to a gene: 8. CDR1 MNHNS and CDR2 SASEGT come from the germline V gene. There are 15 residues in the CDR3. For the CDR3, the DNA is TGTGCCAGCACCCTGGACAGGGGAACGACAGATACGCAGTATTTT. Translated, it gives CASTLDRGTTDTQYF.

There are many counts of this clonotype. The V and J genes are TRBV29-1 and TRBJ2-2; 8 bases line up with TRBD2. V was pared by 6 bases and J by 4 bases, with 7 bases of the junction left unmatched. The CDR3 totals 14 residues. Germline V gene sequence: CDR1 SQVTM, CDR2 ANQGSEA. The CDR3 sequence: CSVRSGGVTGELFF. In DNA, the CDR3 is TGCAGCGTGAGAAGCGGGGGAGTCACCGGGGAGCTGTTTTTT.

This clonotype appeared many times. This chain links TRBV7-8 with TRBJ2-3, with D unclear. Germline V gene data show CDR1 as SGHVS and CDR2 as FQNEAQ. The CDR3 length is 14 residues. V was clipped by 2 bases and J by 6 bases, with 12 bases between them. DNA for the CDR3: TGTGCCAGCAGCTTATCACGGATCCCGGATACGCAGTATTTT. Translated, it gives CASSLSRIPDTQYF.

On this clonotype itself: This could be a read error, since a much larger clone is one nucleotide away. The gene calls are TRBV19 and TRBJ2-5, with D perhaps matching TRBD1 (6 bases). Germline assignment: CDR1 LNHDA and CDR2 SQIVND (reference sequence). The CDR3 is 13 residues long. This CDR3 reads CTSSMDRQETQYF. CDR3 DNA sequence: TGTACCAGTAGTATGGACAGACAAGAGACCCAGTACTTC.

Ten or more counts support this clonotype. V gene TRBV10-3 combines with J gene TRBJ2-3; perhaps D is TRBD1 or TRBD2 (5 bases each). V lost 0 bases and J 1 base, leaving 8 bases between the germline ends. Germline CDR1 reads ENHRY; CDR2 reads SYGVKD. The CDR3 runs to 15 residues. CDR3 nucleotides: TGTGCCATCAGTGAGTCCGTGGGGGGCACAGATACGCAGTATTTT. This sequence encodes CAISESVGGTDTQYF.

This clonotype was detected ten times or more. The chain links TRBV4-1 to TRBJ1-1, with no clear D. This CDR3 contains 16 residues. Deletions cut 0 bases from V and 6 bases from J, with 17 bases between. Germline CDR1 is MGHRA and CDR2 is YSYEKL. The CDR3 here is CASSQDWGGKFAEAFF. The CDR3 bases are TGCGCCAGCAGCCAAGATTGGGGAGGGAAGTTCGCTGAAGCTTTCTTT.

By sample share, this clonotype is medium-sized. The rearrangement joins TRBV28 to TRBJ2-7; 7 bases fit TRBD2. Unmatched junction bases numbered 14, after V lost 4 bases and J lost 5 bases. The CDR3 extends over 16 amino acids. The germline gives CDR1 MDHEN, CDR2 SYDVKM. The CDR3 DNA follows: TGTGCCAGCAGTTCCATCGCTATTGGGACTAACAACGAGCAGTACTTC. Its translation is CASSSIAIGTNNEQYF. The variable domain in full, with the rest retrieved from reference TRBV28 and TRBJ2-7, is DVKVTQSSRYLVKRTGEKVFLECVQDMDHENMFWYRQDPGLGLRLIYFSYDVKMKEKGDIPEGYSVSREKKERFSLILESASTNQTSMYLCASSSIAIGTNNEQYFGPGTRLTVT.

This clonotype appeared many times. In nucleotides, the CDR3 is TGTGCCAGCAGCTTTACATCTGCCACCGGGGAGCTGTTTTTT. The encoded protein is CASSFTSATGELFF. The chain links TRBV7-8 to TRBJ2-2; unclear D gene. Germline values: CDR1 SGHVS, CDR2 FQNEAQ. The CDR3 has 14 residues. Between the trimmed V and J ends, which lost 3 bases and 4 bases, there was a span of 9 bases.

This clonotype occurred many times. The chain combines TRBV3-1 with TRBJ1-5; no clear D gene. Germline values: CDR1 LGHDT, CDR2 YNNKEL (reference sequence). CDR3 length equals 13 residues. V lost 8 bases, J lost 4 bases, and 12 bases lay in between. CDR3 sequence reads: CASSLTRNQPQHF. In DNA, the CDR3 is TGTGCCAGCTCTCTCACCCGTAATCAGCCCCAGCATTTT.

This clonotype was seen ten or more times. This chain connects TRBV20-1 to TRBJ2-5; 13 nucleotides align to TRBD2. The CDR3 runs 17 residues. V trimming: 6 bases; J trimming: 3 bases; junction bases outside the gene matches: 13. Germline V gene sequence: CDR1 DFQATT, CDR2 SNEGSKA (reference sequence). The CDR3 DNA reads TGCAGTGCCTTCGGACTAGCGGGGGAAACTGTAAAAGAGACCCAGTACTTC. The encoded protein is CSAFGLAGETVKETQYF.

In its sample, this clonotype was seen many times. J is TRBJ2-1 and V is TRBV5-4; 13 nucleotides agree with TRBD2. V was pared by 0 bases and J by 4 bases, with 4 bases of the junction left unmatched. This CDR3 has 17 residues. Germline V gene data show CDR1 as SGHNT and CDR2 as YYREEE (reference sequence). The CDR3 region is CASSLGGTSGAYNEQFF. CDR3 sequence (DNA): TGTGCCAGCAGCTTGGGCGGGACTAGCGGGGCTTACAATGAGCAGTTCTTC.

This clonotype was counted ten times or more. V gene TRBV20-1 combines with J gene TRBJ2-7, with 8 nucleotides matching TRBD1. V shed 6 bases, J shed 6 bases, and the junction held 10 bases outside the gene matches. CDR1 is DFQATT and CDR2 is SNEGSKA in the germline V gene (reference sequence). This CDR3 comprises 13 residues. CDR3 sequence reads: CSATTGESVEQYF. The CDR3 region has the DNA TGCAGTGCAACGACAGGGGAATCCGTCGAGCAGTACTTC.

This clonotype has ten or more counts. The CDR3 here is CASSPGQGRALHF. CDR3 nucleotides: TGTGCCAGCAGTCCGGGACAGGGTAGGGCCCTCCACTTT. V usage is TRBV12-3 or TRBV12-4 and J usage is TRBJ1-6; 9 nucleotides agree with TRBD1. With 5 bases clipped from V and 14 bases from J, the junction kept 7 bases outside the gene matches. The CDR3 totals 13 residues.

This clonotype was counted at least ten times. The chain joins TRBV4-1 to TRBJ2-7; D is undetermined. Germline V gives CDR1 MGHRA, CDR2 YSYEKL. V was shortened by 1 base and J by 3 bases, with 10 bases between the two germline ends. The CDR3 contains 14 residues. CDR3 residues: CASSQVNPGYEQYF. The CDR3 DNA sequence: TGCGCCAGCAGCCAAGTGAACCCGGGCTACGAGCAGTACTTC.

This clonotype occurred many times. This chain joins TRBV13 and TRBJ2-7, with TRBD2 matching over 12 bases. The J segment lost 2 bases and the V segment lost 5 bases, leaving 4 bases of the junction unmatched. CDR1 and CDR2 (germline): PRHDT, FYEKMQ (reference sequence). The CDR3 runs 15 residues. CDR3 sequence: CASSPRTSGAYEQYF. The CDR3 DNA is TGTGCCAGCAGCCCCAGGACTAGCGGGGCCTACGAGCAGTACTTC.

This clonotype was counted many times. The chain is built from TRBV7-2 and TRBJ2-1, with D unresolved. Per the germline V gene, CDR1 is SGHTA and CDR2 is FQGNSA. Trimming pared 5 bases from V and 10 bases from J, leaving 9 bases between. The CDR3 is made up of 11 amino acids. The CDR3 reads CASSMDQEQFF. CDR3 nucleotides: TGTGCCAGCAGCATGGACCAAGAGCAGTTCTTC.

This clonotype was seen at least ten times. This sequence joins TRBV12-3 or TRBV12-4 and TRBJ2-1; 7 nucleotides match TRBD2. This CDR3 spans 16 amino acids. V was clipped by 1 base and J by 1 base; unmatched bases: 4. CDR3 loop: CASSLGTGGSYNEQFF. The CDR3 DNA reads TGTGCCAGCAGTTTAGGAACGGGGGGTTCCTACAATGAGCAGTTCTTC.

The sample holds many counts of this clonotype. V gene TRBV5-6 combines with J gene TRBJ2-7; no reliable D call. V lost 0 bases to trimming and J lost 3 bases, with 4 bases between them. CDR3 length: 12 amino acids. In germline, CDR1 is SGHDT, CDR2 YYEEEE. The CDR3 reads CASSLARYEQYF. The CDR3, as DNA: TGTGCCAGCAGCTTGGCCCGCTACGAGCAGTACTTC.

This clonotype was seen at least ten times. The chain recombines TRBV27 with TRBJ2-7, with 7 bases aligning to TRBD1. The germline V gene encodes CDR1 MNHEY and CDR2 SMNVEV (reference sequence). The ends lost 5 bases at V and 2 bases at J; junction bases unmatched: 12. CDR3 size: 16 residues. The DNA of the CDR3 is TGTGCCAGCAGTCTAGACCCGGGACAGCCTGCCTACGAGCAGTACTTC. Translating gives CASSLDPGQPAYEQYF.

Many counts were recorded for this clonotype. The chain has TRBV5-1 and TRBJ2-7, with 8 bases that match TRBD1. CDR1 and CDR2 (germline): SGHRS, YFSETQ. The CDR3 totals 14 residues. V trimming: 0 bases; J trimming: 4 bases; junction bases outside the gene matches: 3. The CDR3 DNA reads as TGCGCCAGCAGCTTGGGAACAGGGGGATACGAGCAGTACTTC. Translating gives CASSLGTGGYEQYF.

This clonotype has a count of ten or more. The chain is built from TRBV6-5 and TRBJ2-2; D is uncertain. Trimming stripped 1 base from V and 1 base from J, with 7 bases between. This CDR3 region has 15 residues. Germline CDR1 MNHEY, CDR2 SVGAGI. CDR3 amino acids: CASSYFWGNTGELFF. For the CDR3, the DNA is TGTGCCAGCAGTTACTTCTGGGGGAACACCGGGGAGCTGTTTTTT.

This clonotype was observed at least ten times. This chain joins TRBV12-3 or TRBV12-4 and TRBJ1-1; D not resolved. The V and J ends lost 6 bases and 2 bases respectively, with 10 bases between them. This CDR3 spans 13 amino acids. This CDR3 reads CASRKEVNTEAFF. The DNA for the CDR3 is TGTGCCAGCAGAAAGGAGGTTAACACTGAAGCTTTCTTT.

In its sample, this clonotype was seen many times. J is TRBJ2-7 and V is TRBV28; perhaps TRBD1 as D (5 bases). This CDR3 spans 15 amino acids. CDR1 and CDR2 (germline): MDHEN, SYDVKM. V was clipped by 3 bases and J by 0 bases, with 12 bases between them. This chain's CDR3 is CASSLNRGNSYEQYF. Written as DNA, the CDR3 is TGTGCCAGCAGTTTGAATAGGGGAAACTCCTACGAGCAGTACTTC.

Note on this clonotype: The junction shows a germline mismatch at one end, possibly a read error. J is TRBJ2-2 and V is TRBV4-1, with D maybe TRBD2 (6 bases). CDR1 and CDR2 (germline): MGHRA, YSYEKL. CDR3 length equals 17 residues. The CDR3 loop reads CASSQPPGRGLTGELFF. The CDR3 DNA is TGCGCCAGCAGCCAACCCCCGGGACGGGGACTTACCGGCGAGCTGTTTTTT.